The rows below give T cell receptor beta chains drawn from one sample of a study of blood T cell repertoires in COVID-19. Clones were read by immunoSEQ multiplex PCR, and TCRdb kept only the in-frame ones, dropping some. This sample has around 190,000 clones; about 80% occur once, and the top ten carry about 7.8%. The sample comprised peripheral blood. Source of these receptors: a woman aged 60-75 years with COVID-19, enrolled during active disease. The CDR3 runs from the conserved cysteine through the conserved F or W. D genes are given only for firm matches. Clone size is not always given. Where it is, it says once, few, many or a class for expanded clones.

V gene: TRBV5-8
J gene: TRBJ1-4
CDR3 length: 16
D gene: .
clone size: .
CDR3 DNA: TGTGCCAGCAGCTACGGACAGTCCGCCCCTAATGAAAAACTGTTTTTT
CDR3 protein: CASSYGQSAPNEKLFF

V gene: TRBV30
J gene: TRBJ1-1
CDR3 length: 13
D gene: .
clone size: .
CDR3 DNA: TGTGCCGGCCTGACAGCCAGTGGCACTGAAGCTTTCTTT
CDR3 protein: CAGLTASGTEAFF

V gene: TRBV27
J gene: TRBJ1-1
CDR3 length: 18
D gene: .
clone size: .
CDR3 DNA: TGTGCCAGCAGTTTATCCCCCGGCAGGGGTGTCGCGAACACTGAAGCTTTCTTT
CDR3 protein: CASSLSPGRGVANTEAFF

V gene: TRBV19
J gene: TRBJ2-3
CDR3 length: 16
D gene: TRBD2
clone size: .
CDR3 DNA: TGTGCCAGTAGTTTCCGACTAGCGGGAGGGGCAGATACGCAGTATTTT
CDR3 protein: CASSFRLAGGADTQYF

V gene: TRBV7-9
J gene: TRBJ2-1
CDR3 length: 14
D gene: .
clone size: once
CDR3 DNA: TGTGCCAGCAGCTCTAGCAATAGTTACAATGAGCAGTTCTTC
CDR3 protein: CASSSSNSYNEQFF

V gene: TRBV28
J gene: TRBJ1-1
CDR3 length: 17
D gene: TRBD1
clone size: .
CDR3 DNA: TGTGCCAGCAGTTCTGGTATCAGACAGGGAATGAACACTGAAGCTTTCTTT
CDR3 protein: CASSSGIRQGMNTEAFF

V gene: TRBV3-1/TRBV3-2
J gene: TRBJ2-3
CDR3 length: 16
D gene: .
clone size: .
CDR3 DNA: TGTGCCAGCAGCCAACAAAGGGGCAGGGGCGCAGATACGCAGTATTTT
CDR3 protein: CASSQQRGRGADTQYF

V gene: TRBV27
J gene: TRBJ2-1
CDR3 length: 15
D gene: TRBD2
clone size: .
CDR3 DNA: TGTGCCAGCAGTTCGACACTAGCGGGGGTAAATGAGCAGTTCTTC
CDR3 protein: CASSSTLAGVNEQFF

V gene: TRBV19
J gene: TRBJ1-5
CDR3 length: 16
D gene: TRBD1
clone size: .
CDR3 DNA: TGTGCCAGTAGTAACACCGGGACAGGGGCGGGTCAGCCCCAGCATTTT
CDR3 protein: CASSNTGTGAGQPQHF

V gene: TRBV7-9
J gene: TRBJ1-4
CDR3 length: 16
D gene: .
clone size: .
CDR3 DNA: TGTGCCAGCAGCCGGGGGGTCTTCGAAACTAATGAAAAACTGTTTTTT
CDR3 protein: CASSRGVFETNEKLFF

V gene: TRBV23-1
J gene: TRBJ2-7
CDR3 length: 15
D gene: TRBD1
clone size: .
CDR3 DNA: TGCGCCAGCAGTCAATCTAGGGACAGGACCTACGAGCAGTACTTC
CDR3 protein: CASSQSRDRTYEQYF

V gene: TRBV5-4
J gene: TRBJ1-6
CDR3 length: 13
D gene: .
clone size: .
CDR3 DNA: TGTGCCAGCAGCCCCCTGACGGACTCCACCCTCCACTTT
CDR3 protein: CASSPLTDSTLHF

V gene: TRBV5-1
J gene: TRBJ2-7
CDR3 length: 15
D gene: TRBD1
clone size: .
CDR3 DNA: TGCGCCAGCAGCGGGGGACAGGTTAGGACCTACGAGCAGTACTTC
CDR3 protein: CASSGGQVRTYEQYF

V gene: TRBV15
J gene: TRBJ2-5
CDR3 length: 17
D gene: TRBD2
clone size: .
CDR3 DNA: TGTGCCACCAGCAGAGATCGGGCTAGCGGAAACCAAGAGACCCAGTACTTC
CDR3 protein: CATSRDRASGNQETQYF

V gene: TRBV15
J gene: TRBJ1-1
CDR3 length: 19
D gene: TRBD1
clone size: .
CDR3 DNA: TGTGCCACCAGCAGGGTCTTCGGCTGGCAGGGGGATTATAACACTGAAGCTTTCTTT
CDR3 protein: CATSRVFGWQGDYNTEAFF

V gene: TRBV2
J gene: TRBJ2-1
CDR3 length: 15
D gene: .
clone size: .
CDR3 DNA: TGTGCCAGCACTCGGGACTTCAACACCTACAATGAGCAGTTCTTC
CDR3 protein: CASTRDFNTYNEQFF

V gene: TRBV28
J gene: TRBJ2-3
CDR3 length: 17
D gene: TRBD2
clone size: .
CDR3 DNA: TGTGCCAGCAGTTTTATGGGACTAGCGATAAGCACAGATACGCAGTATTTT
CDR3 protein: CASSFMGLAISTDTQYF

V gene: TRBV19
J gene: TRBJ1-2
CDR3 length: 13
D gene: TRBD1
clone size: .
CDR3 DNA: TGTGCCAGTAGCCCGGACAGGCGTGATGGCTACACCTTC
CDR3 protein: CASSPDRRDGYTF

V gene: TRBV7-3
J gene: TRBJ2-2
CDR3 length: 16
D gene: .
clone size: .
CDR3 DNA: TGTGCCAGCAGCCGCAAACAGGGTGTCAACACCGGGGAGCTGTTTTTT
CDR3 protein: CASSRKQGVNTGELFF

V gene: TRBV25-1
J gene: TRBJ1-5
CDR3 length: 13
D gene: .
clone size: once
CDR3 DNA: TGTGCCAGCAGGGGGCTGGGCAATCAGCCCCAGCATTTT
CDR3 protein: CASRGLGNQPQHF

V gene: TRBV6-5
J gene: TRBJ2-3
CDR3 length: 15
D gene: TRBD1
clone size: .
CDR3 DNA: TGTGCCAGCAGTCCCACAGGGGGCGCCACAGATACGCAGTATTTT
CDR3 protein: CASSPTGGATDTQYF

V gene: TRBV28
J gene: TRBJ2-7
CDR3 length: 16
D gene: TRBD1
clone size: .
CDR3 DNA: TGTGCCAGCCCTCCGGATGGGACAGGAAGATCCTACGAGCAGTACTTC
CDR3 protein: CASPPDGTGRSYEQYF

V gene: TRBV24-1
J gene: TRBJ1-4
CDR3 length: 14
D gene: .
clone size: .
CDR3 DNA: TGTGCCACCAGTGAGACGGGAATTAATGAAAAACTGTTTTTT
CDR3 protein: CATSETGINEKLFF

V gene: TRBV28
J gene: TRBJ1-1
CDR3 length: 16
D gene: TRBD1
clone size: .
CDR3 DNA: TGTGCCAGCAACCGCGTACAGGGGCAGGGAAACACTGAAGCTTTCTTT
CDR3 protein: CASNRVQGQGNTEAFF

V gene: TRBV27
J gene: TRBJ1-6
CDR3 length: 15
D gene: TRBD1
clone size: .
CDR3 DNA: TGTGCCAGCAGTCCACGGGGACAGACTAATTCACCCCTCCACTTT
CDR3 protein: CASSPRGQTNSPLHF

V gene: TRBV5-1
J gene: TRBJ2-1
CDR3 length: 14
D gene: .
clone size: .
CDR3 DNA: TGCGCCAGCAGCTTCTCTGCTATGATCGATGAGCAGTTCTTC
CDR3 protein: CASSFSAMIDEQFF

V gene: TRBV5-4
J gene: TRBJ2-1
CDR3 length: 14
D gene: TRBD1
clone size: .
CDR3 DNA: TGTGCCAGCAGCCGGGACAGGGCGGCCTATGAGCAGTTCTTC
CDR3 protein: CASSRDRAAYEQFF

V gene: TRBV3-1/TRBV3-2
J gene: TRBJ2-5
CDR3 length: 17
D gene: TRBD2
clone size: .
CDR3 DNA: TGTGCCAGCAGCCAAGTTTTCTTAGCGGGGGGACAAGAGACCCAGTACTTC
CDR3 protein: CASSQVFLAGGQETQYF

V gene: TRBV6-1
J gene: TRBJ2-2
CDR3 length: 18
D gene: TRBD2
clone size: once
CDR3 DNA: TGTGCCAGCAGTGAAGCGGGTAGCGGGAGGGGGAGAACCGGGGAGCTGTTTTTT
CDR3 protein: CASSEAGSGRGRTGELFF

V gene: TRBV5-1
J gene: TRBJ2-2
CDR3 length: 15
D gene: TRBD1
clone size: .
CDR3 DNA: TGCGCCAGCAGCTTCGGGACAGGGGCCACCGGGGAGCTGTTTTTT
CDR3 protein: CASSFGTGATGELFF

V gene: TRBV24-1
J gene: TRBJ2-3
CDR3 length: 13
D gene: TRBD1
clone size: few
CDR3 DNA: TGTGCCACCCGGGACAGTACTTGGGATACGCAGTATTTT
CDR3 protein: CATRDSTWDTQYF

V gene: TRBV5-1
J gene: TRBJ2-7
CDR3 length: 16
D gene: TRBD2
clone size: .
CDR3 DNA: TGCGCCAGCAGCTGGGGACTAGCGGGAGAAGTATTTGAGCAGTACTTC
CDR3 protein: CASSWGLAGEVFEQYF

V gene: TRBV20-1
J gene: TRBJ1-1
CDR3 length: 13
D gene: .
clone size: .
CDR3 DNA: TGCAGTGCTAGTGGGCCAGGATACACTGAAGCTTTCTTT
CDR3 protein: CSASGPGYTEAFF

V gene: TRBV10-3
J gene: TRBJ1-6
CDR3 length: 16
D gene: TRBD1
clone size: .
CDR3 DNA: TGTGCCATCAGTGACCGGGACAGGGGGGCTCATTCACCCCTCCACTTT
CDR3 protein: CAISDRDRGAHSPLHF

V gene: TRBV7-9
J gene: TRBJ1-1
CDR3 length: 13
D gene: TRBD1
clone size: .
CDR3 DNA: TGTGCCAGCAGCTTAATAACAGGGGTAAGAGCTTTCTTT
CDR3 protein: CASSLITGVRAFF

V gene: TRBV5-5
J gene: TRBJ2-3
CDR3 length: 13
D gene: .
clone size: .
CDR3 DNA: TGTGCCAGCAGCTTAGCAGGAGAGGGTACGCAGTATTTT
CDR3 protein: CASSLAGEGTQYF

V gene: TRBV6-6
J gene: TRBJ2-1
CDR3 length: 15
D gene: TRBD2
clone size: many
CDR3 DNA: TGTGCCAGCAGTTCCTCGATGGGACTAGCGGGATCGCGGTTCTTC
CDR3 protein: CASSSSMGLAGSRFF

V gene: TRBV28
J gene: TRBJ2-3
CDR3 length: 15
D gene: TRBD2
clone size: few
CDR3 DNA: TGTGCCAGCAGTTTTTCTAGCGGGGGCACAGATACGCAGTATTTT
CDR3 protein: CASSFSSGGTDTQYF

V gene: TRBV2
J gene: TRBJ2-2
CDR3 length: 10
D gene: .
clone size: .
CDR3 DNA: TGTGCCAGCATGGAGAGGGAGCTGTTTTTT
CDR3 protein: CASMERELFF

V gene: TRBV7-2
J gene: TRBJ2-5
CDR3 length: 18
D gene: TRBD2
clone size: .
CDR3 DNA: TGTGCCAGCACCTGGGGGACTAGCGGGAGGGCCGAGGCGGAGACCCAGTACTTC
CDR3 protein: CASTWGTSGRAEAETQYF

V gene: TRBV2
J gene: TRBJ1-2
CDR3 length: 15
D gene: TRBD1
clone size: once
CDR3 DNA: TGTGCCAGCAGTAACAAAAACGGACAGGGTTATGGCTACACCTTC
CDR3 protein: CASSNKNGQGYGYTF

V gene: TRBV10-3
J gene: TRBJ1-6
CDR3 length: 17
D gene: TRBD1
clone size: .
CDR3 DNA: TGTGCCATCAGTGAGTCTTCCGGGACAGGGAAGAATTCACCCCTCCACTTT
CDR3 protein: CAISESSGTGKNSPLHF

V gene: TRBV19
J gene: TRBJ1-2
CDR3 length: 16
D gene: TRBD1
clone size: .
CDR3 DNA: TGTGCCAGTAGGGAGGCAGGGGGCCGAGTCGGCTATGGCTACACCTTC
CDR3 protein: CASREAGGRVGYGYTF

V gene: TRBV18
J gene: TRBJ2-2
CDR3 length: 17
D gene: TRBD1
clone size: .
CDR3 DNA: TGTGCCAGCTCACCACTTGGCAGGGGGCTGAGCACCGGGGAGCTGTTTTTT
CDR3 protein: CASSPLGRGLSTGELFF

V gene: TRBV10-2
J gene: TRBJ1-1
CDR3 length: 16
D gene: .
clone size: once
CDR3 DNA: TGCGCCAGCAGTGTGCGGCCAGGGCAGGCAAACACTGAAGCTTTCTTT
CDR3 protein: CASSVRPGQANTEAFF

V gene: TRBV5-5
J gene: TRBJ2-7
CDR3 length: 17
D gene: TRBD2
clone size: .
CDR3 DNA: TGTGCCAGCAGCTTGGCCCTAGCGGGACCCCTTACCTACGAGCAGTACTTC
CDR3 protein: CASSLALAGPLTYEQYF

V gene: TRBV6-4
J gene: TRBJ2-3
CDR3 length: 15
D gene: TRBD2
clone size: .
CDR3 DNA: TGTGCCAGCAGTACCAGCGGGGGTAGCACAGATACGCAGTATTTT
CDR3 protein: CASSTSGGSTDTQYF

V gene: TRBV9
J gene: TRBJ2-6
CDR3 length: 15
D gene: .
clone size: .
CDR3 DNA: TGTGCCAGCAGCGTAGACTCCCCCGGGGCCAACGTCCTGACTTTC
CDR3 protein: CASSVDSPGANVLTF

V gene: TRBV11-3
J gene: TRBJ2-3
CDR3 length: 15
D gene: TRBD2
clone size: .
CDR3 DNA: TGTGCCAGCAGCCCCGGGGGAGGGGAGTCTAATACGCAGTATTTT
CDR3 protein: CASSPGGGESNTQYF

V gene: TRBV5-1
J gene: TRBJ2-1
CDR3 length: 16
D gene: TRBD1
clone size: few
CDR3 DNA: TGCGCCAGCAGCTTGGGGCCCGGGACAGGCCACAATGAGCAGTTCTTC
CDR3 protein: CASSLGPGTGHNEQFF

V gene: TRBV6-5
J gene: TRBJ1-2
CDR3 length: 14
D gene: .
clone size: .
CDR3 DNA: TGTGCCAGCAGCCAAACCGGACAGATTTATGGCTACACCTTC
CDR3 protein: CASSQTGQIYGYTF

V gene: TRBV6-5
J gene: TRBJ2-7
CDR3 length: 14
D gene: TRBD2
clone size: .
CDR3 DNA: TGTGCCACCGCCCTTAGCGGGAGCTCCTACGAGCAGTACTTC
CDR3 protein: CATALSGSSYEQYF

V gene: TRBV6-6
J gene: TRBJ2-7
CDR3 length: 20
D gene: TRBD2
clone size: once
CDR3 DNA: TGTGCCAGCAGCCACCAAAGGGGTTCCGGGACTAGCGGGCGCTCGCACGAGCAGTACTTC
CDR3 protein: CASSHQRGSGTSGRSHEQYF

V gene: TRBV6-2/TRBV6-3
J gene: TRBJ2-1
CDR3 length: 15
D gene: .
clone size: .
CDR3 DNA: TGTGCCAGCAGTTCAGGGGTCTCCTCCTACAATGAGCAGTTCTTC
CDR3 protein: CASSSGVSSYNEQFF

V gene: TRBV4-2
J gene: TRBJ2-5
CDR3 length: 18
D gene: .
clone size: .
CDR3 DNA: TGTGCCAGCAGCCAAGAAGGGCTAGCGAGGGGGCTGGGGGAGACCCAGTACTTC
CDR3 protein: CASSQEGLARGLGETQYF

V gene: TRBV6-5
J gene: TRBJ1-4
CDR3 length: 16
D gene: .
clone size: .
CDR3 DNA: TGTGCCAGCAGTTACTCGAAACCCCCTAGTAATGAAAAACTGTTTTTT
CDR3 protein: CASSYSKPPSNEKLFF

V gene: TRBV6-5
J gene: TRBJ1-3
CDR3 length: 14
D gene: .
clone size: .
CDR3 DNA: TGTGCCAGCAGCCTCTCAGGGGTCGGAAACACCATATATTTT
CDR3 protein: CASSLSGVGNTIYF

V gene: TRBV6-4
J gene: TRBJ2-3
CDR3 length: 16
D gene: TRBD2
clone size: .
CDR3 DNA: TGTGCCAGCAGTCCAACGGGGGGGCGGGGGCCAGATACGCAGTATTTT
CDR3 protein: CASSPTGGRGPDTQYF